One and the same sample provided the 28 T cell receptor beta chains below, sequenced in a study of T cell clonotyping in hematopoietic cell transplantation (dated by TCRdb to about 2021). Explained via the paper, the time point label denotes: recipient sample about 28 days before transplant, after cytoreduction. The method was the immunoSEQ multiplex PCR assay. TCRdb limited this immuneACCESS table to in-frame rearrangements with V and J called. A share of clones is missing; checked studies link under half to unresolved V genes, and the rest is unexplained. This sample has more than 25,000 clones in its table, and over 65% of those were observed once. The leading ten clones occupy less than 7.5% of the sample. The sequencing used peripheral blood mononuclear cells, collected before stem cell transplant. Source of these receptors: a woman aged 25 to 39 with chronic myeloid leukemia. Some clones in this sample may be carry-over from other donors' samples.

Here the CDR3 reads CASSGRGLGAQYF. In DNA form, the CDR3 reads TGTGCCAGCAGTGGGCGGGGGCTCGGGGCCCAGTACTTC. The chain uses TRBV2 and TRBJ2-5; D may be TRBD2 (7 bases). The germline V and J ends were trimmed by 4 bases and 9 bases, with 15 bases remaining between them. This CDR3 contains 13 residues. Germline V gene data show CDR1 as SNHLY and CDR2 as FYNNEI.

The chain couples TRBV7-8 to TRBJ1-6; a weak D match, TRBD1 (5 bases). Germline V CDR1 and CDR2: SGHVS, FQNEAQ. V lost 5 bases, J lost 8 bases, and 16 bases lay in between. CDR3 length: 15 amino acids. This CDR3 is CASSQRQIQHSPLHF. The CDR3 DNA is TGTGCCAGCAGCCAAAGACAGATACAACATTCACCCCTCCACTTT.

The chain recombines TRBV30 with TRBJ2-7; 7 bases map to TRBD1. This CDR3 spans 13 amino acids. Germline CDR1 GTSNPN, CDR2 SVGIG (reference sequence). V lost 2 bases to trimming and J lost 6 bases; unmatched junction nucleotides: 7. CDR3 sequence: CAWSRTGVLEQYV. CDR3 nucleotide sequence: TGTGCCTGGAGTAGAACAGGGGTTCTCGAGCAGTACGTC.

The rearrangement links TRBV29-1 to TRBJ1-2, with 12 positions matching TRBD1. This CDR3 region has 13 residues. J was trimmed by 6 bases and V by 7 bases; bases with no gene match: 6. The germline CDR1 and CDR2 sequences are SQVTM and ANQGSEA. The CDR3: CSDRGQGADGYTF. CDR3 sequence (DNA): TGCAGCGATAGGGGACAGGGGGCGGATGGCTACACCTTC.

DNA of the CDR3: TGTGCCAGCATCTCTAGTAGCGGGGGGGGAAATGAGCAGTTCTTC. Translation: CASISSSGGGNEQFF. The V and J genes are TRBV2 and TRBJ2-1; 11 bases align to TRBD2. The junction had 9 bases not matched to a gene; V was cut back by 7 bases and J by 7 bases. Germline CDR1 SNHLY, CDR2 FYNNEI. The CDR3 has 15 amino acids.

V is TRBV7-9 and J is TRBJ1-4; TRBD1 aligns across 8 bases. The CDR3 loop spans 16 amino acids. J gave up 5 bases and V 1 base, and 6 bases lay outside the gene matches. Germline V gene lookup returns CDR1 SEHNR and CDR2 FQNEAQ (reference sequence). The CDR3: CASSLVQTGVNEKLFF. As DNA, the CDR3 is TGTGCCAGCAGCTTAGTCCAGACAGGGGTGAATGAAAAACTGTTTTTT.

DNA for the CDR3: TGTGCCAGCAGAACAGGAGCCACCGGGGAGCTGTTTTTT. It specifies CASRTGATGELFF. The chain links TRBV6-6 to TRBJ1-3, with a possible D match to TRBD1 (5 bases). The J call may be in error: the DNA end matches TRBJ2-2 better. CDR3 length: 13 amino acids. The germline gives CDR1 MNHNY, CDR2 SVGAGI (reference sequence).

J is TRBJ1-1 and V is TRBV28; 8 bases fit TRBD1. The germline gives CDR1 MDHEN, CDR2 SYDVKM. V lost 2 bases, J lost 1 base, and 3 bases stayed unmatched. The length of the CDR3 is 15 residues. CDR3 protein: CASSLQGAPNTEAFF. Here the CDR3 DNA reads TGTGCCAGCAGTTTACAGGGGGCCCCGAACACTGAAGCTTTCTTT.

The chain uses TRBV7-3 and TRBJ2-3; maybe TRBD2 (6 bases). Germline-derived CDR1 and CDR2 are SGHTA and FQGTGA. This CDR3 has 15 amino acids. The germline V and J ends were trimmed by 2 bases and 2 bases, with 11 bases remaining between them. The CDR3 DNA sequence: TGTGCCAGCAGCTTAGCGGGAAGGGCCACAGATACGCAGTATTTT. It codes for CASSLAGRATDTQYF.

This clone was observed a single time. The chain couples TRBV29-1 to TRBJ2-3; possibly TRBD2 for D (7 bases). Germline values: CDR1 SQVTM, CDR2 ANQGSEA. This CDR3 has 14 amino acids. The ends were cut back, 1 base at V and 3 bases at J, with 11 bases in the middle. CDR3 nucleotide sequence: TGCAGCGTTGAAGGGGGGGGCCCAACAGATACGCAGTATTTT. It specifies CSVEGGGPTDTQYF.

This clone showed up just a few times. The chain is built from TRBV5-6 and TRBJ1-6, with D possibly matching TRBD1 (6 bases). Germline V CDR1 and CDR2: SGHDT, YYEEEE. Trimming removed 4 bases at V and 12 bases at J, with 20 bases between. The CDR3 contains 15 residues. The CDR3: CASSNRQAGAVPLHF. DNA of the CDR3: TGTGCCAGCAGCAACCGACAGGCCGGTGCGGTACCCCTCCACTTT. The full variable domain, with the rest looked up from reference TRBV5-6 and TRBJ1-6, is DAGVTQSPTHLIKTRGQQVTLRCSPKSGHDTVSWYQQALGQGPQFIFQYYEEEERQRGNFPDRFSGHQFPNYSSELNVNALLLGDSALYLCASSNRQAGAVPLHFGNGTRLTVT.

The CDR3 region has the DNA TGTGCCAGCTCAGAGGGGAGAAGGGCCAACTATGGCTACACCTTC. As protein: CASSEGRRANYGYTF. The V and J genes are TRBV7-9 and TRBJ1-2; D might be TRBD1 (5 bases). The CDR3 runs to 15 residues. Trimming cost V 8 bases and J 2 bases, with 18 bases left between them. Germline V gene lookup returns CDR1 SEHNR and CDR2 FQNEAQ (reference sequence).

The V gene is TRBV4-3, the J gene TRBJ2-7; possible D gene TRBD2, 5 bases. V was trimmed by 0 bases and J by 6 bases, leaving 15 bases between them. The V gene's germline CDR1 is LGHNA and CDR2 YSLEER. The CDR3 is made up of 15 amino acids. CDR3 DNA sequence: TGCGCCAGCAGCCAAGACTTTCGGGCGGGCAGCGAGCAGTACTTC. Translated, it gives CASSQDFRAGSEQYF.

This clone appeared a single time. The J gene is TRBJ2-6, the V gene TRBV6-5; D gene unclear. CDR1 is MNHEY and CDR2 is SVGAGI in the germline V gene. The V and J ends lost 5 bases and 0 bases respectively, with 5 bases between them. This CDR3 is 14 amino acids long. The CDR3 spells CASSPNSGANVLTF. The CDR3, as DNA: TGTGCCAGCAGTCCCAACTCTGGGGCCAACGTCCTGACTTTC.

The rearrangement uses TRBV29-1 and TRBJ2-7, with D possibly matching TRBD1 (6 bases). This CDR3 contains 12 residues. Germline-derived CDR1 and CDR2 are SQVTM and ANQGSEA. Trimming cost V 6 bases and J 5 bases, with 14 bases left between them. The CDR3 coding sequence is TGCAGCGTACCCAAACAGGGCCACGAGCAGTACTTC. It is translated as CSVPKQGHEQYF.

The rearrangement links TRBV2 to TRBJ2-7; 7 bases are a match to TRBD1. Germline values: CDR1 SNHLY, CDR2 FYNNEI. This CDR3 is 14 amino acids long. The junction had 12 bases not matched to a gene; V was cut back by 8 bases and J by 5 bases. Here the CDR3 reads CASQAETGLDEQYV. CDR3 DNA: TGTGCCAGCCAGGCTGAGACAGGGCTCGACGAGCAGTACGTC.

The chain joins TRBV5-4 to TRBJ2-2; TRBD2 aligns across 13 bases. This CDR3 comprises 17 residues. Trimming removed 5 bases from V and 4 bases from J; junction bases left unmatched: 8. Germline V gene data show CDR1 as SGHNT and CDR2 as YYREEE (reference sequence). DNA of the CDR3: TGTGCCAGCAGTTCGGGACTAGCGGGGATTTTCACCGGGGAGCTGTTTTTT. Protein product: CASSSGLAGIFTGELFF.

The chain couples TRBV2 to TRBJ2-5; D may be TRBD1 (6 bases). Germline values: CDR1 SNHLY, CDR2 FYNNEI. This CDR3 is built from 11 residues. Trimming took off 5 bases at V and 13 bases at J, with 14 bases between the two ends. This CDR3 reads CASSIERGMYF. The CDR3 region has the DNA TGTGCCAGCAGTATCGAGAGGGGGATGTACTTC.

The chain joins TRBV30 to TRBJ2-5; D is unresolved. Trimming pared 2 bases from V and 6 bases from J, leaving 13 bases between. This CDR3 contains 13 residues. Looked up from germline, CDR1 is GTSNPN and CDR2 is SVGIG (reference sequence). The CDR3, as DNA: TGTGCCTGGAGTACCCTCCGGGCCCAGACCCAGTACTTC. Encoded protein: CAWSTLRAQTQYF.

The rearrangement joins TRBV23-1 to TRBJ2-7; the match to TRBD2 covers 10 bases. TRBV23-1 falls under the ORF class, with uncertain function. This CDR3 has 14 residues. After removal of 7 bases from V and 1 base from J, the junction contained 4 bases not matched to a gene. DNA of the CDR3: TGCGCCAGCACCATGGGACTAGCGTCCTACGAGCAGTACGTC. Encoded protein: CASTMGLASYEQYV.

The V call is TRBV18, the J call TRBJ1-6, with D perhaps matching TRBD1 (5 bases). With 1 base removed from V and 6 bases from J, the gap between germline ends came to 10 bases. CDR3 length: 15 amino acids. Looked up from germline, CDR1 is KGHSH and CDR2 is LQKENI. The CDR3 protein is CASSPQRGGNSPLHF. The CDR3 DNA is TGTGCCAGCTCACCACAACGGGGCGGTAATTCACCCCTCCACTTT.

The chain employs TRBV5-4 and TRBJ2-1; 9 bases match TRBD1. The CDR3 loop spans 15 amino acids. The germline V gene encodes CDR1 SGHNT and CDR2 YYREEE (reference sequence). Trimming at V came to 2 bases and at J to 9 bases, leaving 9 bases not matched to a gene. The CDR3 sequence: CASSFRDRETGEQFF. DNA of the CDR3: TGTGCCAGCAGCTTCCGGGACAGGGAGACCGGTGAGCAGTTCTTC.

The chain joins TRBV9 to TRBJ2-1, with TRBD1 matching 7 bases. The junction had 8 bases not matched to a gene; V was cut back by 4 bases and J by 4 bases. The CDR3 sequence is 15 residues long. Germline CDR1 is SGDLS and CDR2 is YYNGEE. The CDR3 DNA reads TGTGCCAGCAGCCCCAAATTGACAGGGTACAATGAGCAGTTCTTC. It is translated as CASSPKLTGYNEQFF.

The J gene is TRBJ1-3, the V gene TRBV7-3, with unresolved D. V was clipped by 4 bases and J by 4 bases, with 17 bases between them. The CDR3 consists of 16 residues. Germline CDR1 and CDR2: SGHTA and FQGTGA. In DNA, the CDR3 is TGTGCCAGCAGCTGTCCCAGGAAAGGATTCGGAAACACCATATATTTT. The encoded protein is CASSCPRKGFGNTIYF. Supplemented by reference TRBV7-3 and TRBJ1-3, the full variable domain reads GAGVSQTPSNKVTEKGKYVELRCDPISGHTALYWYRQSLGQGPEFLIYFQGTGAADDSGLPNDRFFAVRPEGSVSTLKIQRTERGDSAVYLCASSCPRKGFGNTIYFGEGSWLTVV.

The CDR3 DNA sequence: TGTGCCAGCAGTTACTCGACTAGTTATGAGCAGTTCTTC. Protein sequence: CASSYSTSYEQFF. The rearrangement links TRBV6-5 to TRBJ2-1, with D possibly TRBD2 on 6 matching bases. Germline V lookup: CDR1 MNHEY, CDR2 SVGAGI. V lost 0 bases to trimming and J lost 8 bases, with 8 bases between them. This CDR3 comprises 13 residues.

In its sample, this clone was seen a few times. The chain is built from TRBV6-5 and TRBJ1-1; D gene unclear. V lost 4 bases, J lost 5 bases, and 8 bases lay in between. This CDR3 comprises 12 residues. Per the germline V gene, CDR1 is MNHEY and CDR2 is SVGAGI. As DNA, the CDR3 is TGTGCCAGCAGTTCCGGGATGACTGAAGCTTTCTTT. This sequence encodes CASSSGMTEAFF.

The V call is TRBV6-6, the J call TRBJ2-1, with no clear D. This CDR3 spans 13 amino acids. Germline V gene sequence: CDR1 MNHNY, CDR2 SVGAGI (reference sequence). V dropped 1 base and J dropped 6 bases, with 7 bases sitting between them. The CDR3 DNA reads TGTGCCAGCAGTTACTTGGGCGTCAATGAGCAGTTCTTC. This gives the protein CASSYLGVNEQFF.

V gene TRBV5-1 combines with J gene TRBJ2-3; 8 bases agree with TRBD2. Germline V gene lookup returns CDR1 SGHRS and CDR2 YFSETQ. After removal of 2 bases from V and 3 bases from J, the junction contained 5 bases not matched to a gene. The CDR3 runs to 15 residues. This CDR3 is CASSFMVAGTDTQYF. DNA for the CDR3: TGCGCCAGCAGCTTTATGGTAGCGGGGACAGATACGCAGTATTTT.